The 5 T cell receptor beta chains given below trace back to one sample, sequenced in a study of blood T cells in healthy people across ages. Together with a sample-barcoded 5' primer, a J-beta primer mix was included in a second PCR lasting about 6 to 11 cycles. Using its own MiXCR run on the 5' RACE reads, TCRdb lists one record per CDR3 protein. The table shows roughly 800,000 distinct CDR3 sequences, with roughly 64% occurring only once. What was sequenced was blood. These TCRs come from a man aged 25 to 45 in good health.

The V call is TRBV7-2, the J call TRBJ2-7; tentative D call: TRBD2 (5 bases). This CDR3 has 13 residues. V was trimmed by 1 base and J by 5 bases, leaving 9 bases between them. The germline V gene encodes CDR1 SGHTA and CDR2 FQGNSA. Here the CDR3 reads CASSLVYGDEQYF. In DNA form, the CDR3 reads TGTGCCAGCAGCTTAGTGTACGGGGACGAGCAGTACTTC.

This clonotype was counted between two and nine times. V gene TRBV29-1 combines with J gene TRBJ2-1; the D is unclear. Germline-derived CDR1 and CDR2 are SQVTM and ANQGSEA. The V gene lost 0 bases and the J gene lost 12 bases, with 18 bases spanning the gap. The CDR3 is made up of 14 amino acids. CDR3 in DNA: TGCAGCGTTGAAGATCAGGCTCCGCGACTCCTGCAGTTCTTC. Amino acid sequence: CSVEDQAPRLLQFF.

This chain joins TRBV6-2 or TRBV6-3 and TRBJ2-1; D is undetermined. The CDR3 loop spans 13 amino acids. V shed 3 bases and J shed 7 bases, with 10 bases lying between them. Germline V CDR1 and CDR2: MNHEY, SVGEGT. CDR3 DNA sequence: TGTGCCAGCAGTTATTTTCTGCGAAATGAGCAGTTCTTC. This sequence encodes CASSYFLRNEQFF.

V gene TRBV11-2 combines with J gene TRBJ2-5; D is unclear. Near its end, the DNA agrees better with TRBJ2-7, so the J call may be wrong. Germline assignment: CDR1 SGHAT and CDR2 FQNNGV. CDR3 length: 13 residues. This CDR3 is CASSSDRFHEQYF. The CDR3 region has the DNA TGTGCCAGCAGCTCAGACCGGTTCCACGAGCAGTACTTC.

The chain uses TRBV20-1 and TRBJ2-7; D not certain. The ends were cut back, 0 bases at V and 7 bases at J, with 13 bases in the middle. The CDR3 sequence is 13 residues long. CDR1 and CDR2 (germline): DFQATT, SNEGSKA (reference sequence). The CDR3 nucleotides read TGCAGTGCTAGAGATAGGCTCCTGTGGGAGCAGTACTTC. Translation: CSARDRLLWEQYF.